This T cell receptor beta chain was observed in a study of cytomegalovirus exposure and HLA in healthy donors. Across the whole study: There were some 380 genotyped donors. Of these, 81% fell in the genetic ancestry cluster associated with self-reported Caucasian donors.

The CDR3 loop spans 12 amino acids. Per the germline V gene, CDR1 is MDHEN and CDR2 is SYDVKM. V was clipped by 9 bases and J by 3 bases, with 12 bases between them. Both 60 Vbeta primers and 13 Jbeta primers went into the PCR. Assay: immunoSEQ multiplex PCR; the TCRdb copy retains only in-frame clones and omits some. This sample has about 69,000 clones, with around 74% found just once. Whole-study findings and limits: When analyzed later, a missense DCLRE1C variant was found to be linked to TCR beta V- and J-gene trimming.

About this clone: The antigen remains unidentified.

The origin of this receptor is a woman aged 30 to 39 in good health and CMV-seropositive. V gene TRBV28 combines with J gene TRBJ2-7; the D gene is possibly TRBD2 (6 bases). The sequenced material came from PBMCs. The DNA of the CDR3 is TGTGCCAGTTGGACGCGGGGCTACGAGCAGTACTTC. Its translation is CASWTRGYEQYF.